This T cell receptor beta chain derives from a study of siplizumab effects on memory and regulatory T cells. In regard to this clone: Its antigen is not identified.

Assaying covered 75,000 to 100,000 TCR templates per sample. TCRdb's table, derived via immunoSEQ multiplex PCR, lists solely in-frame clones and lacks some. The sample has tens of thousands of clones; 93% are singletons. Per the germline V gene, CDR1 is MNHEY and CDR2 is SVGAGI. The CDR3 is made up of 14 amino acids. V lost 5 bases to trimming and J lost 3 bases; unmatched junction nucleotides: 6. General study points: Major contributors to the alloresponse seemed to be naive T cells, which also appeared more diverse than memory cells. In siplizumab conditions, mappable alloreactive CD4+ clones averaged about 69% Treg-derived, against approximately 27% in controls. The mapping of alloreactive clones to unstimulated subsets covered only a minor fraction of them.

This rearrangement joins TRBV6-5 to TRBJ2-7; 8 nucleotides align to TRBD2. The TCR comes from a human donor in good health. Material: CD8+ T cells sorted from blood. The CDR3 spells CASSDGGADYEQYF. The CDR3 nucleotides are TGTGCCAGCAGTGACGGGGGGGCGGACTACGAGCAGTACTTC.